Sequencing of this T cell receptor beta chain was carried out in a study of blood T cell repertoires in COVID-19. Here immunoSEQ multiplex PCR was the method, and the copy in TCRdb shows in-frame clones only, minus some. Of approximately 190,000 clones listed, approximately 90% are singletons. This clone was seen repeatedly, ten times or more. Germline loops: CDR1 SEHNR, CDR2 FQNEAQ (reference sequence). V was clipped by 5 bases and J by 2 bases; unmatched bases: 5. This CDR3 spans 15 amino acids. The chain has TRBV7-9 and TRBJ2-3; 9 bases align to TRBD1. The sequencing sample was made of peripheral blood. This receptor was obtained from a woman aged 35 to 49 who had recovered from COVID-19. Here the CDR3 DNA reads TGTGCCAGCAGCCTAGGGACAGGGACCACAGATACGCAGTATTTT. Translated, it gives CASSLGTGTTDTQYF.